The next 14 T cell receptor beta chains were all read from a single sample in a study of beta chain features in type 1 diabetes. cDNA synthesis used the whole RNA isolate, giving expressed TCRB sequences. Clones were read by immunoSEQ multiplex PCR, and TCRdb kept only the in-frame ones, dropping some. The sample includes almost 350,000 clones, 7.5% to 9% of them seen just once. Material for sequencing was central memory CD4+ T cells from blood. All receptors come from a woman between 18 and 30 years old in good health.

The chain carries TRBV7-2 and TRBJ2-1, with D tentatively TRBD2 (5 bases). The CDR3 is made up of 16 amino acids. Germline V gives CDR1 SGHTA, CDR2 FQGNSA. V shed 1 base and J shed 4 bases, with 14 bases lying between them. CDR3 amino acids: CASSLVTRARYNEQFF. CDR3 sequence (DNA): TGTGCCAGCAGCTTAGTAACGCGGGCCCGATACAATGAGCAGTTCTTC.

The chain has TRBV9 and TRBJ2-1; 9 nucleotides line up with TRBD2. The CDR3 totals 16 residues. The trim removed 4 bases at V and 3 bases at J, leaving 8 bases unmatched. Germline V CDR1 and CDR2: SGDLS, YYNGEE. CDR3 loop: CASSQSGREGYNEQFF. In nucleotides, the CDR3 is TGTGCCAGCAGCCAAAGTGGGCGGGAGGGCTACAATGAGCAGTTCTTC.

This clone has a handful of counts. The rearrangement joins TRBV28 to TRBJ2-1, with 8 nucleotides matching TRBD2. CDR1 and CDR2 from the germline V gene are MDHEN and SYDVKM. The trim removed 7 bases at V and 8 bases at J, leaving 13 bases unmatched. The CDR3 totals 15 residues. CDR3 loop: CASTSLAAGEDEQFF. CDR3 bases: TGTGCCAGCACGAGTCTAGCAGCGGGAGAAGATGAGCAGTTCTTC.

V is TRBV27 and J is TRBJ1-1; D gene uncertain. The CDR3 runs to 13 residues. Trimming removed 3 bases from V and 1 base from J, with 6 bases in between. CDR1 is MNHEY and CDR2 is SMNVEV in the germline V gene (reference sequence). CDR3 nucleotide sequence: TGTGCCAGCAGTTTTTCTCGGAACACTGAAGCTTTCTTT. Protein: CASSFSRNTEAFF.

This clone was seen more than once but under ten times. The gene calls are TRBV18 and TRBJ2-5, with TRBD1 as a possible D gene (6 bases). This CDR3 is built from 16 residues. The V gene's germline CDR1 is KGHSH and CDR2 LQKENI. The germline V and J ends were trimmed by 0 bases and 5 bases, with 16 bases remaining between them. This chain's CDR3 is CASSPPGISTGETQYF. The CDR3 nucleotides are TGTGCCAGCTCACCACCGGGGATTTCGACAGGCGAGACCCAGTACTTC.

The table lists this clone with a few counts. The chain combines TRBV7-2 with TRBJ1-1; no clear D gene. The CDR3 consists of 15 residues. The V end lost 1 base, the J end lost 6 bases, and 15 bases lay between the germline ends. Germline V lookup: CDR1 SGHTA, CDR2 FQGNSA. The DNA for the CDR3 is TGTGCCAGCAGCTTAGGTTTTTCGACCTTATCTGAAGCTTTCTTT. The encoded protein is CASSLGFSTLSEAFF.

This clone was counted many times. The V call is TRBV6-6, the J call TRBJ2-7; D is perhaps TRBD1 (6 bases). The CDR3 totals 12 residues. V shed 8 bases and J shed 3 bases, with 11 bases lying between them. Per the germline V gene, CDR1 is MNHNY and CDR2 is SVGAGI (reference sequence). The CDR3 region is CASAQGFYEQYF. In nucleotides, the CDR3 is TGTGCCAGCGCACAGGGATTCTACGAGCAGTACTTC.

A few counts support this clone. This chain connects TRBV5-1 to TRBJ2-2; D is possibly TRBD1 (6 bases). The germline gives CDR1 SGHRS, CDR2 YFSETQ. The CDR3 covers 17 residues. Trimming pared 0 bases from V and 5 bases from J, leaving 17 bases between. The chain's CDR3 is CASSLAGQTDPTGELFF. In nucleotides, the CDR3 is TGCGCCAGCAGCTTGGCGGGACAAACAGACCCGACCGGGGAGCTGTTTTTT. The whole variable domain, remainder taken from reference TRBV5-1 and TRBJ2-2, is KAGVTQTPRYLIKTRGQQVTLSCSPISGHRSVSWYQQTPGQGLQFLFEYFSETQRNKGNFPGRFSGRQFSNSRSEMNVSTLELGDSALYLCASSLAGQTDPTGELFFGEGSRLTVL.

The chain carries TRBV7-2 and TRBJ2-7, with a tentative D call TRBD2 (5 bases). Trimming left V 0 bases short and J 3 bases short, with 12 bases between. There are 15 residues in the CDR3. CDR1 and CDR2 (germline): SGHTA, FQGNSA. CDR3 in amino acids: CASSLASGVGYEQYF. In nucleotides, the CDR3 is TGTGCCAGCAGCTTAGCCTCCGGGGTTGGCTACGAGCAGTACTTC.

This clone has at least ten counts. The chain carries TRBV5-1 and TRBJ2-7, with TRBD1 matching over 7 bases. Germline CDR1 and CDR2: SGHRS and YFSETQ. The CDR3 sequence is 12 residues long. J gave up 6 bases and V 4 bases, and 4 bases lay outside the gene matches. The CDR3 nucleotides read TGCGCCAGCAGCACTCAGGGGGTCGAGCAGTACTTC. This translates into CASSTQGVEQYF. Full variable domain (missing parts from reference TRBV5-1 and TRBJ2-7): KAGVTQTPRYLIKTRGQQVTLSCSPISGHRSVSWYQQTPGQGLQFLFEYFSETQRNKGNFPGRFSGRQFSNSRSEMNVSTLELGDSALYLCASSTQGVEQYFGPGTRLTVT.

In this sample, this clone turned up a few times. The chain recombines TRBV18 with TRBJ1-2, with TRBD1 identical over 8 bases. Unmatched junction bases numbered 10, after V lost 1 base and J lost 3 bases. From germline, CDR1 is KGHSH and CDR2 LQKENI. This CDR3 region has 17 residues. CDR3 sequence (DNA): TGTGCCAGCTCACCACTCGGGACAGGCGGAAAATACTATGGCTACACCTTC. Amino acids: CASSPLGTGGKYYGYTF.

This clone has a handful of counts. The chain is built from TRBV7-9 and TRBJ1-5; 7 positions agree with TRBD1. Germline CDR1 SEHNR, CDR2 FQNEAQ (reference sequence). The CDR3 sequence is 15 residues long. V lost 4 bases, J lost 3 bases, and 6 bases stayed unmatched. CDR3 sequence reads: CASSSVTGFNQPQHF. In nucleotides, the CDR3 is TGTGCCAGCAGCTCAGTGACAGGGTTCAATCAGCCCCAGCATTTT.

This clone was seen more than once but under ten times. A read error likely explains this, since a far larger clone differs by one base. The sample contains more than one DNA sequence encoding this CDR3. The rearrangement joins TRBV19 to TRBJ2-6; D remains unclear. The germline V gene has CDR1 LNHDA and CDR2 SQIVND (reference sequence). The CDR3 has 14 amino acids. CDR3 bases: TGCGCCAGTACCACCCGGTCTGGGGCCAACGTCCTGACTTTC. Its protein product is CASTTRSGANVLTF.

Turning to this clone: Other DNA sequences in the same sample also yield this CDR3. This sequence joins TRBV18 and TRBJ1-3, with 7 bases aligning to TRBD1. J lost 0 bases, V lost 3 bases, and 2 bases had no gene match. This CDR3 comprises 15 residues. Germline V gene sequence: CDR1 KGHSH, CDR2 LQKENI. This CDR3 reads CASSPGTVSGNTIYF. The DNA for the CDR3 is TGTGCCAGCTCACCCGGGACAGTCTCTGGAAACACCATATATTTT.